Listed below are T cell receptor beta chains from one sample, sequenced in a study of monozygotic twins with cystic fibrosis. Libraries were prepared by immunoSEQ multiplex PCR; TCRdb keeps only in-frame clonotypes and omits some of them. Of 35,000 or so clones in the sample, approximately 80% are singletons; the top ten hold about 1.8%. Material for sequencing was blood. These receptors all come from a girl under 10 years old with cystic fibrosis. Each CDR3 is given with its conserved first and last residue. D genes are given only for firm matches. Part of the rows lack a size; the others show once, few, many or a class for expanded clones.

abundance,d_gene,j_gene,v_gene,CDR3nt,CDR3aa
-,TRBD1,TRBJ1-1,TRBV5-1,TGCGCCAGCAGCTTGACAGGGGGCACTGAAGCTTTCTTT,CASSLTGGTEAFF
-,-,TRBJ1-1,TRBV5-4,TGTGCCAGCAGCTTGGGGGGATGGGGTGAAGCTTTCTTT,CASSLGGWGEAFF
-,-,TRBJ2-3,TRBV25-1,TGTGCCAGCAGTGACGGGTCCCGGGCTCGCACAGATACGCAGTATTTT,CASSDGSRARTDTQYF
-,-,TRBJ2-6,TRBV4-1,TGCGCCAGCAGCCAAGATCCGTATGGGGCCAACGTCCTGACTTTC,CASSQDPYGANVLTF
-,-,TRBJ2-1,TRBV7-7,TGTGCCAGCAGCCCCTTAGCGGTTAGCTCCTACAATGAGCAGTTCTTC,CASSPLAVSSYNEQFF
-,-,TRBJ2-3,TRBV6-4,TGTGCCAGCAGTGACGGCGTAGGAAGCACAGATACGCAGTATTTT,CASSDGVGSTDTQYF
-,-,TRBJ1-5,TRBV5-6,TGTGCCAGCAGCTTTTGCAATCAGCCCCAGCATTTT,CASSFCNQPQHF
-,TRBD2,TRBJ2-7,TRBV4-1,TGCGCCAGCAGCCAAGATCGGCTAGCGGGGGGACCCTACGAGCAGTACTTC,CASSQDRLAGGPYEQYF
-,-,TRBJ1-1,TRBV4-2,TGTGCCAGCAGCCAAGGTGCCTACACTGAAGCTTTCTTT,CASSQGAYTEAFF
-,TRBD1,TRBJ1-6,TRBV14,TGTGCCAGCAGCCAAGTGACAGGGGGAGATTCACCCCTCCACTTT,CASSQVTGGDSPLHF
-,TRBD1,TRBJ1-1,TRBV2,TGTGCCAGCAGTCCTCCCGGGACAGGGGATGGGAACACTGAAGCTTTCTTT,CASSPPGTGDGNTEAFF
-,-,TRBJ2-1,TRBV9,TGTGCCAGCAGCGTAGGCGGAAACAATGAGCAGTTCTTC,CASSVGGNNEQFF
once,-,TRBJ2-7,TRBV5-1,TGCGCCAGCAGCCAACCTCCCTCCTACGAGCAGTACTTC,CASSQPPSYEQYF
few,-,TRBJ1-2,TRBV9,TGTGCCAGCAGCGTATGCGGCTACACCTTC,CASSVCGYTF
-,-,TRBJ1-1,TRBV5-1,TGCGCCAGCAGCCGCCTCCCTATAACTGAAGCTTTCTTT,CASSRLPITEAFF
-,-,TRBJ1-2,TRBV15,TGTGCCACCAGCAGCGACAGATCCGAGCAATTTGGCTACACCTTC,CATSSDRSEQFGYTF
-,-,TRBJ2-1,TRBV30,TGTGCCTGGATCGAGGGGGTCAGCTCCTACAATGAGCAGTTCTTC,CAWIEGVSSYNEQFF
-,-,TRBJ2-3,TRBV6-4,TGTGCCAGCAGTCGCACCACAGATACGCAGTATTTT,CASSRTTDTQYF
-,-,TRBJ2-3,TRBV30,TGTGCCTGGAGTTTGTCTTCAGGGGGGGGAAGCACAGATACGCAGTATTTT,CAWSLSSGGGSTDTQYF
-,-,TRBJ1-2,TRBV30,TGTGCCTGGAGGTCCGCGGGGGCCTATGGCTACACCTTC,CAWRSAGAYGYTF
-,TRBD2,TRBJ2-2,TRBV6-6,TGTGCCAGCAGGGCATTCTGGCGGGGGGGCACCGGGGAGCTGTTTTTT,CASRAFWRGGTGELFF
-,-,TRBJ1-2,TRBV14,TGTGCCAGCAGCCTCAGGGTTAACTATGGCTACACCTTC,CASSLRVNYGYTF
-,-,TRBJ1-2,TRBV30,TGTGCCGGAACTGGACGGCTAAACTATGGCTACACCTTC,CAGTGRLNYGYTF
-,-,TRBJ1-5,TRBV28,TGTGCCAGCAGCATCAATCAGCCCCAGCATTTT,CASSINQPQHF
few,-,TRBJ2-5,TRBV19,TGTGCCAGTAGTAAAGCCTCGGGGGAGACCCAGTACTTC,CASSKASGETQYF
-,-,TRBJ2-7,TRBV7-8,TGTGCCAGCAGCTCCTCTGAGGGATACACCTACGAGCAGTACTTC,CASSSSEGYTYEQYF
-,TRBD1,TRBJ1-1,TRBV6-5,TGTGCCAGCAGCAAACAGGGGGCGGGGAACACTGAAGCTTTCTTT,CASSKQGAGNTEAFF
-,TRBD1,TRBJ1-1,TRBV5-6,TGTGCCAGCAGCTTGGCCAGGGGGGCAAGGAACACTGAAGCTTTCTTT,CASSLARGARNTEAFF
once,TRBD2,TRBJ2-1,TRBV7-7,TGTGCCAGCAGCGCCGCGACTAGCGGGGGGGCCCATGAGCAGTTCTTC,CASSAATSGGAHEQFF
-,TRBD1,TRBJ1-6,TRBV30,TGTGCCTGGAAACTCACAGGGGTGAGAAGTTCACCCCTCCACTTT,CAWKLTGVRSSPLHF
-,-,TRBJ2-7,TRBV2,TGTGCCAGCAGTCGAGAGGTCCGGGCCTACGAGCAGTACTTC,CASSREVRAYEQYF
-,TRBD1,TRBJ2-2,TRBV14,TGTGCCAGCAGCCCACCGGGACAGGGTTTCGGGGAGCTGTTTTTT,CASSPPGQGFGELFF
-,-,TRBJ2-6,TRBV5-6,TGTGCCAGCAGCAACCTGGACAGAAACGTCCTGACTTTC,CASSNLDRNVLTF
once,-,TRBJ2-5,TRBV21-1,TGTGCCAGCAGCAAAGCCCCGCCCCTCGGACAGGGACGGGAAGAGACCCAGTACTTC,CASSKAPPLGQGREETQYF
-,-,TRBJ2-5,TRBV14,TGTGCCAGCAGCGAGTCCTTACGGGAGACCCAGTACTTC,CASSESLRETQYF
once,TRBD1,TRBJ1-4,TRBV30,TGTGCCTGGAGTGGAGGGGGACAGGGGGGAGAAAAACTGTTTTTT,CAWSGGGQGGEKLFF
-,-,TRBJ2-7,TRBV5-6,TGTGCCAGCAGCTTGTCCTCACCCCCGCGCAGGGGATACGAGCAGTACTTC,CASSLSSPPRRGYEQYF
-,TRBD1,TRBJ1-4,TRBV4-1,TGCGCCAGCAGCCAAGAGGGGACAGTCCTTAATGAAAAACTGTTTTTT,CASSQEGTVLNEKLFF
-,-,TRBJ2-5,TRBV19,TGTGCCAGTAGGGACCCTGGCAGGCAAGAGACCCAGTACTTC,CASRDPGRQETQYF
once,-,TRBJ1-1,TRBV6-5,TGTGCCAGCAGTCCCCCGGGCCTTGAAGCTTTCTTT,CASSPPGLEAFF
-,-,TRBJ2-3,TRBV4-1,TGCGCCAGCAGCCAAGATGTAGGGCCCACAGCAGGGGAAGAAGATACGCAGTATTTT,CASSQDVGPTAGEEDTQYF
few,-,TRBJ1-5,TRBV27,TGTGCCAGCAGTCCCCGACACAATAGCAATCAGCCCCAGCATTTT,CASSPRHNSNQPQHF
few,-,TRBJ1-6,TRBV7-2,TGTGCCAGCAGCTCGATCGGTGGGGCGACACCCCTCCACTTT,CASSSIGGATPLHF
-,-,TRBJ2-5,TRBV6-5,TGTGCCAGCAGGGCCGCGGAGACCCAGTACTTC,CASRAAETQYF
-,-,TRBJ2-3,TRBV15,TGTGCCACCAAGGGGGTAGGGGCAGATACGCAGTATTTT,CATKGVGADTQYF
few,TRBD1,TRBJ2-7,TRBV30,TGTGCCTCGTTCTCAAGGACAGGGGGCGAGTACGAGCAGTACTTC,CASFSRTGGEYEQYF
-,-,TRBJ2-1,TRBV10-3,TGTGCCATCGGGTCCCCCGGAGGGTATGAGCAGTTCTTC,CAIGSPGGYEQFF
-,TRBD1,TRBJ1-2,TRBV5-1,TGCGCCAGCAGCTTGGAAGGGGGCATCAAAGGCTACACCTTC,CASSLEGGIKGYTF
-,-,TRBJ2-2,TRBV9,TGTGCCAGCAGCTCGGGCTACGGGGAGCTGTTTTTT,CASSSGYGELFF
-,-,TRBJ2-3,TRBV7-2,TGTGCCAGCAGCTTCCCGGGAGCTAGCACAGATACGCAGTATTTT,CASSFPGASTDTQYF
-,-,TRBJ1-1,TRBV27,TGTGCCAGCAGCTACTTAACAGGGAGTGGCACTGAAGCTTTCTTT,CASSYLTGSGTEAFF
-,-,TRBJ1-4,TRBV29-1,TGCAGCGTTGCTCTGAGGACTAATGAAAAACTGTTTTTT,CSVALRTNEKLFF
-,TRBD1,TRBJ2-7,TRBV4-3,TGCGCCAGCAGCCAAGAGGGACAGGGGTTTTACGAGCAGTACTTC,CASSQEGQGFYEQYF
few,TRBD1,TRBJ1-2,TRBV6-1,TGTGCCAGCAGTGAAAGGGGGCCCGTGCGCTACACCTTC,CASSERGPVRYTF
-,-,TRBJ2-1,TRBV9,TGTGCCAGCAGCTACAGGGGGGGGCCGGTGAATGAGCAGTTCTTC,CASSYRGGPVNEQFF
once,TRBD1,TRBJ1-4,TRBV6-5,TGTGCCAGCAGAAACCAGGGGGGGAATGAAAAACTGTTTTTT,CASRNQGGNEKLFF
-,TRBD2,TRBJ2-5,TRBV7-2,TGTGCCAGCAGCCCCGCCTGGCGGGGGGGCGGAGGAGAGACCCAGTACTTC,CASSPAWRGGGGETQYF
once,TRBD2,TRBJ2-1,TRBV4-2,TGTGCCAGCAGCCAAGAGACTAGCCAAGGAGTCAATGAGCAGTTCTTC,CASSQETSQGVNEQFF
-,-,TRBJ2-7,TRBV7-6,TGTGCCAGCAGTCTAGGTCGGAACACCGAGCAGTACTTC,CASSLGRNTEQYF